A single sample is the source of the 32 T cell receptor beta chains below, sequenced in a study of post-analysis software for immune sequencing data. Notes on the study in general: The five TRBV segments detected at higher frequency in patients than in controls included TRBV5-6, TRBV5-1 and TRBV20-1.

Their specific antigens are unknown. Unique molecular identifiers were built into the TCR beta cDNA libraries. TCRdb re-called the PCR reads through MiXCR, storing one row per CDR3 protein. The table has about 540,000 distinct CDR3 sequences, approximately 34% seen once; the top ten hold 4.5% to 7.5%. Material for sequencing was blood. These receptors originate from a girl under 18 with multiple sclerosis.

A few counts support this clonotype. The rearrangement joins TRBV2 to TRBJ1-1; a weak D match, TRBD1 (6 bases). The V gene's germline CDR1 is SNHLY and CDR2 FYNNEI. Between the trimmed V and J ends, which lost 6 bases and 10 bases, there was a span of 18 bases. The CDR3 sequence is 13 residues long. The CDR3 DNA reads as TGTGCCAGCAGAAGAACAGGGCCTGACGGAGCTTTCTTT. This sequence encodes CASRRTGPDGAFF.

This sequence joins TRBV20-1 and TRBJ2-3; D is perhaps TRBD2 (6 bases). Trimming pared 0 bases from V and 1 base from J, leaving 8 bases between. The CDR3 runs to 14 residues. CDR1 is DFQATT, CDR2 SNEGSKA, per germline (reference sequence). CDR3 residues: CSAREGGGTDTQYF. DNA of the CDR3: TGCAGTGCTAGAGAGGGCGGGGGCACAGATACGCAGTATTTT.

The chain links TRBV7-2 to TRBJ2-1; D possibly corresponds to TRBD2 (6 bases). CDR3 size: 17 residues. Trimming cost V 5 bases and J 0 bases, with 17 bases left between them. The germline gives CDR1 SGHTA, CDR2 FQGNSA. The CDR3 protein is CASSPVGGASSYNEQFF. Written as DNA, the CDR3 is TGTGCCAGCAGCCCGGTCGGCGGGGCTAGCTCCTACAATGAGCAGTTCTTC. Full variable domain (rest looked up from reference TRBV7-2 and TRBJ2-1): GAGVSQSPSNKVTEKGKDVELRCDPISGHTALYWYRQSLGQGLEFLIYFQGNSAPDKSGLPSDRFSAERTGGSVSTLTIQRTQQEDSAVYLCASSPVGGASSYNEQFFGPGTRLTVL.

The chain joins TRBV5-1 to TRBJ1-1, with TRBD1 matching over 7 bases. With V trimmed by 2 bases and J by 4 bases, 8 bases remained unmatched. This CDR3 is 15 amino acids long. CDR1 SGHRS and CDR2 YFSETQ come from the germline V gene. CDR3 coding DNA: TGCGCCAGCAGCTTTCAGGGGGTGTCGGGCACTGAAGCTTTCTTT. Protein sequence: CASSFQGVSGTEAFF.

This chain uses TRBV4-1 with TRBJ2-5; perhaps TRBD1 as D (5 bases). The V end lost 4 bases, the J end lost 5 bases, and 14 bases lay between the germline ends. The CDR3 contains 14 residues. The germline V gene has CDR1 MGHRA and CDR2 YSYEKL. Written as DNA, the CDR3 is TGCGCCAGCAGCCTAACAAGGGGTGGGGAGACCCAGTACTTC. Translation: CASSLTRGGETQYF.

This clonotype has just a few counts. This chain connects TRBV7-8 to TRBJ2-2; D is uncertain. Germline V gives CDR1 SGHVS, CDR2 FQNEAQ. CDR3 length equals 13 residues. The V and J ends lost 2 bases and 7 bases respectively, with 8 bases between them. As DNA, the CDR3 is TGTGCCAGCAGCTTAAGTTCAGACGGGGAGCTGTTTTTT. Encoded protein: CASSLSSDGELFF.

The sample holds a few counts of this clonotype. The CDR3 loop reads CASSLLGHLSGANVLTF. CDR3 in DNA: TGTGCCAGCAGTTTACTTGGACACCTCTCTGGGGCCAACGTCCTGACTTTC. This chain uses TRBV12-3 or TRBV12-4 with TRBJ2-6; D might be TRBD1 (5 bases). The CDR3 has 17 residues. Trimming shortened V by 2 bases and J by 0 bases, and 11 bases separated the two germline ends.

The CDR3 region is CSGAQGDTIFGNAEAFF. CDR3 in DNA: TGCAGCGGAGCCCAAGGGGACACCATTTTCGGAAACGCTGAAGCTTTCTTT. V and J are TRBV29-1 and TRBJ1-1; D might be TRBD1 (6 bases). Germline V gene data show CDR1 as SQVTM and CDR2 as ANQGSEA. This CDR3 has 17 residues. V lost 7 bases and J 6 bases, leaving 30 bases between the germline ends.

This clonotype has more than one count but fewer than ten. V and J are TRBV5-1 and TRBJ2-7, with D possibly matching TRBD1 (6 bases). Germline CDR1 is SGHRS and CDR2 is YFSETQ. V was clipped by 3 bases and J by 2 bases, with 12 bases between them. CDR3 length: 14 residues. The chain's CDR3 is CASSWDILTYEQYF. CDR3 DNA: TGCGCCAGCAGCTGGGACATCCTAACCTACGAGCAGTACTTC. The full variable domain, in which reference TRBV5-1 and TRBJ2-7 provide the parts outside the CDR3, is KAGVTQTPRYLIKTRGQQVTLSCSPISGHRSVSWYQQTPGQGLQFLFEYFSETQRNKGNFPGRFSGRQFSNSRSEMNVSTLELGDSALYLCASSWDILTYEQYFGPGTRLTVT.

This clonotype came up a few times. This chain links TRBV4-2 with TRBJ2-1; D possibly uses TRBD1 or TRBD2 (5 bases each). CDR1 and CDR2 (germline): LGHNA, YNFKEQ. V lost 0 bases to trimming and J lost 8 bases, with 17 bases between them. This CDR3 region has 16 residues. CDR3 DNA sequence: TGTGCCAGCAGCCAAGAAAGTGGGGGAAACAAGGATGAGCAGTTCTTC. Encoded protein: CASSQESGGNKDEQFF.

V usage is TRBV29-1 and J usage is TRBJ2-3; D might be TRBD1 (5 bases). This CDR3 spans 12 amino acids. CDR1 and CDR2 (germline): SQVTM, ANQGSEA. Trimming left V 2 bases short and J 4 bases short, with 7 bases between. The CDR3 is CSVETQADTQYF. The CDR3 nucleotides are TGCAGCGTTGAAACACAGGCAGATACGCAGTATTTT.

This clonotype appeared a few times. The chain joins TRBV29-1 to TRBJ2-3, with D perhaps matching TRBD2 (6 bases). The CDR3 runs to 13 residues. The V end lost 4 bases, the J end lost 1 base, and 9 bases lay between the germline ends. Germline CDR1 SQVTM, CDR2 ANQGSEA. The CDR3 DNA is TGCAGCGTTGGAGGCGGGGGCACAGATACGCAGTATTTT. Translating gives CSVGGGGTDTQYF.

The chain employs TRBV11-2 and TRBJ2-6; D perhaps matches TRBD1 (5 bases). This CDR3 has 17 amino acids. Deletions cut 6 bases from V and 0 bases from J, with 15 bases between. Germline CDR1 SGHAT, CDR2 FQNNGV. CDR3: CASRIPFRGSGANVLTF. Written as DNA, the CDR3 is TGTGCCAGCAGGATCCCCTTTAGGGGCTCTGGGGCCAACGTCCTGACTTTC.

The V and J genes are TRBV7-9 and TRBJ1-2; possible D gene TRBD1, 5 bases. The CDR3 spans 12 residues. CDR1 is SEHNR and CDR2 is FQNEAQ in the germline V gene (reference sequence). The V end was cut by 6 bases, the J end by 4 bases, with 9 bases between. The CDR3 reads CASSFDSYGYTF. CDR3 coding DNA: TGTGCCAGCAGTTTCGACAGCTATGGCTACACCTTC. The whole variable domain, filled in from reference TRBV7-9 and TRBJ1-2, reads DTGVSQNPRHKITKRGQNVTFRCDPISEHNRLYWYRQTLGQGPEFLTYFQNEAQLEKSRLLSDRFSAERPKGSFSTLEIQRTEQGDSAMYLCASSFDSYGYTFGSGTRLTVV.

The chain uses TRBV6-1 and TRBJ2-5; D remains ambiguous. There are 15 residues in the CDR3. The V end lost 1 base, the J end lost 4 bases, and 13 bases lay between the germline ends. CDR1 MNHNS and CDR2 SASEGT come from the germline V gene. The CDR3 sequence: CASSEEWVDPETQYF. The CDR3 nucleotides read TGTGCCAGCAGTGAAGAATGGGTAGATCCAGAGACCCAGTACTTC.

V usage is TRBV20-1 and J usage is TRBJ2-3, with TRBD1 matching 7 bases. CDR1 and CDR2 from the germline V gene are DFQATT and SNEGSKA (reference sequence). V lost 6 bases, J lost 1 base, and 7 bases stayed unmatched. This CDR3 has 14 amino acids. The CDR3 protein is CSAEQGFGTDTQYF. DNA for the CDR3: TGCAGTGCCGAACAGGGGTTCGGCACAGATACGCAGTATTTT.

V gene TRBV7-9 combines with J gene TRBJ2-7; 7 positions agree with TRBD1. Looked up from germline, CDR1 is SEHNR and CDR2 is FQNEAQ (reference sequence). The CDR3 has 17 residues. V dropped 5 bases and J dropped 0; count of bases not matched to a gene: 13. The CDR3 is CASSPGTVGTSSYEQYF. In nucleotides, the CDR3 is TGTGCCAGCAGCCCGGGGACAGTTGGGACGAGCTCCTACGAGCAGTACTTC.

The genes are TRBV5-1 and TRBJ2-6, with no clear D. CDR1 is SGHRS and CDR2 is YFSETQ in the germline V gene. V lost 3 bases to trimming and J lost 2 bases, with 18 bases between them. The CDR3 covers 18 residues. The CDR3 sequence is CASSSGQLSTPGANVLTF. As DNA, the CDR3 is TGCGCCAGCAGCTCCGGTCAACTCTCAACGCCTGGGGCCAACGTCCTGACTTTC.

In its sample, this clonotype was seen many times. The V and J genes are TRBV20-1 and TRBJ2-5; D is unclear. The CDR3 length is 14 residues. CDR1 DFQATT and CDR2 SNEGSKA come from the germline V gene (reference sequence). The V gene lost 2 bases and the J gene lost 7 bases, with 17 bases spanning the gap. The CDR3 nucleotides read TGCAGTGCTAGACAGCCTGTGGGTGAAGGGACCCAGTACTTC. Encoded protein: CSARQPVGEGTQYF.

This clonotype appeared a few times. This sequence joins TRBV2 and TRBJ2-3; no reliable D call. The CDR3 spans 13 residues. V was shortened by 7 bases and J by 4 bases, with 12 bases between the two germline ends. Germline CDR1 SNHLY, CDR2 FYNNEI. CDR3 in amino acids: CASNGRTADTQYF. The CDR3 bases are TGTGCCAGCAACGGTAGAACAGCAGATACGCAGTATTTT.

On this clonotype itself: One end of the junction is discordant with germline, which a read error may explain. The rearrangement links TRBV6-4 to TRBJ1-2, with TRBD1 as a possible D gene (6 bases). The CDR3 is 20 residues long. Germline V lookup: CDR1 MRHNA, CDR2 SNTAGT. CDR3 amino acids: CAGSDSFGAVGGVGAHGYTF. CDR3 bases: TGTGCCGGCAGTGACTCGTTTGGAGCTGTTGGGGGCGTAGGGGCACACGGCTACACCTTC.

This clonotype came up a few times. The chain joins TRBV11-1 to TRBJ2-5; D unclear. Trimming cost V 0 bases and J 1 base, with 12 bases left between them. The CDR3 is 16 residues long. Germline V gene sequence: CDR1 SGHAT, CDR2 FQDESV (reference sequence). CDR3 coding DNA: TGTGCCAGCAGCTTAGCCCGGTCGCAGAGCCAAGAGACCCAGTACTTC. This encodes CASSLARSQSQETQYF.

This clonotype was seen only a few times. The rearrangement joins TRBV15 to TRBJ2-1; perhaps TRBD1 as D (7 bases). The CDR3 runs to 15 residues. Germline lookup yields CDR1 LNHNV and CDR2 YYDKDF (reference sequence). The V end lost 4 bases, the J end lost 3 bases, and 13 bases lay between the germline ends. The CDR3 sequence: CATSTPGGSYNEQFF. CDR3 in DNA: TGTGCCACCAGCACCCCAGGGGGGAGCTACAATGAGCAGTTCTTC. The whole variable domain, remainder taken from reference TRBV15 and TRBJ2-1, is DAMVIQNPRYQVTQFGKPVTLSCSQTLNHNVMYWYQQKSSQAPKLLFHYYDKDFNNEADTPDNFQSRRPNTSFCFLDIRSPGLGDTAMYLCATSTPGGSYNEQFFGPGTRLTVL.

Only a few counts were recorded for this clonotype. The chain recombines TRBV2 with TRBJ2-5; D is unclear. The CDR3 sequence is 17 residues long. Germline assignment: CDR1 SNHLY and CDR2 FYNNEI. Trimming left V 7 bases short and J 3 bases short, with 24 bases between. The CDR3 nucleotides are TGTGCCAGCACTCCTCTACAACGGCTAGTGGGAAAAGAGACCCAGTACTTC. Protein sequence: CASTPLQRLVGKETQYF.

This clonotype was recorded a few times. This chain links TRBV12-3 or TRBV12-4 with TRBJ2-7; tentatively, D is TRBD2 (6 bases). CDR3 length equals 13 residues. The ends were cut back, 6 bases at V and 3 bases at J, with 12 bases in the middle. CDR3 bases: TGTGCCAGCAGCGCGGTGGGGGGCTACGAGCAGTACTTC. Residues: CASSAVGGYEQYF.

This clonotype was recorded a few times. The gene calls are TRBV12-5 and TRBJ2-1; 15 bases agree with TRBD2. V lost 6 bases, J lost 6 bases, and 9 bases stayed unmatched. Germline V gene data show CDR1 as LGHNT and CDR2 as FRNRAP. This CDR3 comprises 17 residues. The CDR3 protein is CASGQPPGLAGGNEQFF. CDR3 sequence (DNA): TGTGCTAGTGGCCAACCACCGGGACTAGCGGGGGGCAATGAGCAGTTCTTC.

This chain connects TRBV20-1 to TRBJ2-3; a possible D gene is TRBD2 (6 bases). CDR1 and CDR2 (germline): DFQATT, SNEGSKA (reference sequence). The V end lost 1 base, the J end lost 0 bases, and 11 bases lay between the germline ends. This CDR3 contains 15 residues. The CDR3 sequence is CSARVGGTSTDTQYF. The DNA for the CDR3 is TGCAGTGCTAGAGTCGGGGGTACTAGCACAGATACGCAGTATTTT.

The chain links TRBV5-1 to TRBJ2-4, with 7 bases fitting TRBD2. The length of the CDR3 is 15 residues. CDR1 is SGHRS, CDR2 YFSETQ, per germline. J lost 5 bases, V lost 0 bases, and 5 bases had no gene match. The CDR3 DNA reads TGCGCCAGCAGCTTGGCCATGGGAGGGCAAAACATTCAGTACTTC. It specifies CASSLAMGGQNIQYF.

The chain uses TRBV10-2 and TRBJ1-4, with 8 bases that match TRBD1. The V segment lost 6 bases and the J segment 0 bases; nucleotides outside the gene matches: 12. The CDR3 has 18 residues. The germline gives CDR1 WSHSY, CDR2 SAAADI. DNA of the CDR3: TGCGCCAGCAGCGGGCGACAGGGGCGAGTTGCAACTAATGAAAAACTGTTTTTT. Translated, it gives CASSGRQGRVATNEKLFF.

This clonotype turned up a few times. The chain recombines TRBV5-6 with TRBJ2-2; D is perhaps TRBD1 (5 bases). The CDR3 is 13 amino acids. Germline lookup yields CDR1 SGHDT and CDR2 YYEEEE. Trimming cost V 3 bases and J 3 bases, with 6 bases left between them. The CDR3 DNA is TGTGCCAGCAGCTGGGGCCACACCGGGGAGCTGTTTTTT. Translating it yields CASSWGHTGELFF.

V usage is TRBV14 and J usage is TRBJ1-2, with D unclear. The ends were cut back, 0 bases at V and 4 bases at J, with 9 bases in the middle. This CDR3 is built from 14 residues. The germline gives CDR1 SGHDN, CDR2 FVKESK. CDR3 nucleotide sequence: TGTGCCAGCAGCCAAGATGGCAGGTCCTATGGCTACACCTTC. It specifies CASSQDGRSYGYTF.

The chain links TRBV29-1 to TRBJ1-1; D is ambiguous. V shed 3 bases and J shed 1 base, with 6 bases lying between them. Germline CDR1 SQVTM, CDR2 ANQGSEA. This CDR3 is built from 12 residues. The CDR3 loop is CSVEEANTEAFF. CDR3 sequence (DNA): TGCAGCGTTGAGGAAGCGAACACTGAAGCTTTCTTT.